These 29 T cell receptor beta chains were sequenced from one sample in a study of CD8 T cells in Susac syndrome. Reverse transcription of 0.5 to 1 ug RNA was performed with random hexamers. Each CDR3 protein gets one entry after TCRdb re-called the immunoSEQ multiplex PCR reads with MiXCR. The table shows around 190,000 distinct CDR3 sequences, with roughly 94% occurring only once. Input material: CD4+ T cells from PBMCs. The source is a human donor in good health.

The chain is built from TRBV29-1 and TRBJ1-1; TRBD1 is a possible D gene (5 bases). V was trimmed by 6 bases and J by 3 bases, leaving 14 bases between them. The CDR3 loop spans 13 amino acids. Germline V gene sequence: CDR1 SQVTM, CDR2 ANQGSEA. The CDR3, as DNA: TGCAGCGTGACCTCTGGAGGGGACACTGAAGCTTTCTTT. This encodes CSVTSGGDTEAFF.

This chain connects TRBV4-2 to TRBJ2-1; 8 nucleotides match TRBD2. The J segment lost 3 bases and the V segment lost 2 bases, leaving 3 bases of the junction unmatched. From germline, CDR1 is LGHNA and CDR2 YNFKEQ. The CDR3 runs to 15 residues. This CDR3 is CASSQKAGGYNEQFF. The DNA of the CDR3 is TGTGCCAGCAGCCAAAAGGCGGGGGGCTACAATGAGCAGTTCTTC.

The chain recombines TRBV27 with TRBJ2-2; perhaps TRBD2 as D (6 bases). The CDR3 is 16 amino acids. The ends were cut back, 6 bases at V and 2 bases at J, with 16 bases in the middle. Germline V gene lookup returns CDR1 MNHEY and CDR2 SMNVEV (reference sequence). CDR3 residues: CASRTSGTRNTGELFF. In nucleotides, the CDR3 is TGTGCCAGCAGAACCTCCGGGACTCGTAACACCGGGGAGCTGTTTTTT.

CDR3 amino acids: CASRRLSRSDEQFF. The CDR3 DNA reads as TGTGCCAGCAGACGCCTTTCACGATCTGATGAGCAGTTCTTC. This chain connects TRBV6-2 or TRBV6-3 to TRBJ2-1; no definite D call. Germline V lookup: CDR1 MNHEY, CDR2 SVGEGT. The length of the CDR3 is 14 residues. Trimming stripped 6 bases from V and 8 bases from J, with 17 bases between.

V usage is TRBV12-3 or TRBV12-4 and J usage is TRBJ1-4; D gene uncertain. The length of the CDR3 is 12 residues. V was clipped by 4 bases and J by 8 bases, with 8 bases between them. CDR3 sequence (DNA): TGTGCCAGCAGTTCGGGAATGGAAAAACTGTTTTTT. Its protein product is CASSSGMEKLFF.

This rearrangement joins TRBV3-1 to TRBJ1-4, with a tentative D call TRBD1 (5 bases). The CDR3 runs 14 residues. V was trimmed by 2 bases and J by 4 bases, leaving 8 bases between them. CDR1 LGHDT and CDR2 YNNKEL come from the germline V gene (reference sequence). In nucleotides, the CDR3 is TGTGCCAGCAGCCAACTGACAGTTAATGAAAAACTGTTTTTT. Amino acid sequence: CASSQLTVNEKLFF. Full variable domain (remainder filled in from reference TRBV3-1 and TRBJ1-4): DTAVSQTPKYLVTQMGNDKSIKCEQNLGHDTMYWYKQDSKKFLKIMFSYNNKELIINETVPNRFSPKSPDKAHLNLHINSLELGDSAVYFCASSQLTVNEKLFFGSGTQLSVL.

In nucleotides, the CDR3 is TGCAGTGCCCCCATCGGCTCGGTCAATGAAAAACTGTTTTTT. This translates into CSAPIGSVNEKLFF. The chain recombines TRBV20-1 with TRBJ1-4; no definite D call. Trimming took off 6 bases at V and 5 bases at J, with 16 bases between the two ends. Germline values: CDR1 DFQATT, CDR2 SNEGSKA (reference sequence). The CDR3 runs to 14 residues.

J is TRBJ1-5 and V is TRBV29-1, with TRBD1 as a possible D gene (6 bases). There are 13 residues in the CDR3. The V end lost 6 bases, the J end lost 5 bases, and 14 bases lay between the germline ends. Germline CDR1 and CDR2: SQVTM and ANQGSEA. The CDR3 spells CSVGQSMDQPQHF. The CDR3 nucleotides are TGCAGCGTCGGACAGTCGATGGATCAGCCCCAGCATTTT.

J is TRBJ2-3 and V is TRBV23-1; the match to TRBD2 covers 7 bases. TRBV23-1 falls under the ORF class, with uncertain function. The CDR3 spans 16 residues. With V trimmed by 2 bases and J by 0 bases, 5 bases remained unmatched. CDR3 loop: CASSQHGRISTDTQYF. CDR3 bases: TGCGCCAGCAGTCAACACGGGAGGATCAGCACAGATACGCAGTATTTT.

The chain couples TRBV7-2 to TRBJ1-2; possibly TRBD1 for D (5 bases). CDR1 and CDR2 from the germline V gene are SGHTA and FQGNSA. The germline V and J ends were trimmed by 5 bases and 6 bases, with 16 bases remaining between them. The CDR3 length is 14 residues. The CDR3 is CASSLQGQGHGYTF. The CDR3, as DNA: TGTGCCAGCAGCCTCCAAGGGCAGGGACATGGCTACACCTTC.

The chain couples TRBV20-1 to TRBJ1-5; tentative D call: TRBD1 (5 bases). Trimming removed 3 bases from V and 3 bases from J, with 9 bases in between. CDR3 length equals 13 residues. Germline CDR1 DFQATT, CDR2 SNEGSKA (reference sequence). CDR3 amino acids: CSASAGLNQPQHF. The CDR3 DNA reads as TGCAGTGCTAGCGCGGGGCTCAATCAGCCCCAGCATTTT.

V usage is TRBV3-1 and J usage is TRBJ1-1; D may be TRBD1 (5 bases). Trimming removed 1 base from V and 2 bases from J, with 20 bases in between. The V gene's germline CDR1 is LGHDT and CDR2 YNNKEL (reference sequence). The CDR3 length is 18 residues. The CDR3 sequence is CASSQGGHLEVLNTEAFF. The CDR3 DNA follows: TGTGCCAGCAGCCAAGGAGGACACCTGGAGGTCCTAAACACTGAAGCTTTCTTT.

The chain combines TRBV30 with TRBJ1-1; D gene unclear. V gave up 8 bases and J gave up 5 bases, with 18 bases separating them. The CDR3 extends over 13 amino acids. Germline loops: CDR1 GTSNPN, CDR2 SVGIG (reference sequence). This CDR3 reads CARKPFPGTEAFF. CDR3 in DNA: TGTGCCAGGAAGCCCTTCCCGGGGACTGAAGCTTTCTTT. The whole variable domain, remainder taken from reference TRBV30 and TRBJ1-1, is SQTIHQWPATLVQPVGSPLSLECTVEGTSNPNLYWYRQAAGRGLQLLFYSVGIGQISSEVPQNLSASRPQDRQFILSSKKLLLSDSGFYLCARKPFPGTEAFFGQGTRLTVV.

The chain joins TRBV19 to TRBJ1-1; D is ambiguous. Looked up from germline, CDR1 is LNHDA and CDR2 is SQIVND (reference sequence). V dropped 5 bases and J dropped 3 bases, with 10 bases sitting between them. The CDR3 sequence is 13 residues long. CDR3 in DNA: TGTGCCAGTAGTGGTACAAGGGACACTGAAGCTTTCTTT. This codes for CASSGTRDTEAFF.

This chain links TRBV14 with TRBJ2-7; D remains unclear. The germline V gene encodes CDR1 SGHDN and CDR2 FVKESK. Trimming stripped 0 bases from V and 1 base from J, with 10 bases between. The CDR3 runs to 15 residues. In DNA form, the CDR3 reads TGTGCCAGCAGCCAAGATCGGATGGGTTCCTACGAGCAGTACTTC. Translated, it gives CASSQDRMGSYEQYF.

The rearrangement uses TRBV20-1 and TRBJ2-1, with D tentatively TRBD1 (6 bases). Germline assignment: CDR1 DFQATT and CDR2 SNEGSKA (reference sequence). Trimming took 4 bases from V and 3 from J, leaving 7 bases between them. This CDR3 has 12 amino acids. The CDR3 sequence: CSAIGGYNEQFF. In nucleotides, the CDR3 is TGCAGTGCTATAGGGGGCTACAATGAGCAGTTCTTC.

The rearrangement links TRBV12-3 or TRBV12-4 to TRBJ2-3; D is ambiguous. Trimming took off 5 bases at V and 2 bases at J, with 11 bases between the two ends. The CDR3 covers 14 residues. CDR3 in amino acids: CASSPFAATDTQYF. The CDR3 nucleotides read TGTGCCAGCAGTCCATTCGCCGCCACAGATACGCAGTATTTT.

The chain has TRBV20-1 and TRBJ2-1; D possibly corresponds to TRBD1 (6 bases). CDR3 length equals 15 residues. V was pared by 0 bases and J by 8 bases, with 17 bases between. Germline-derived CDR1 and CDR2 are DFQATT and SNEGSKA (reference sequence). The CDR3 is CSARDPPGERDEQFF. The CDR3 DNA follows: TGCAGTGCTAGAGATCCCCCAGGGGAACGAGATGAGCAGTTCTTC.

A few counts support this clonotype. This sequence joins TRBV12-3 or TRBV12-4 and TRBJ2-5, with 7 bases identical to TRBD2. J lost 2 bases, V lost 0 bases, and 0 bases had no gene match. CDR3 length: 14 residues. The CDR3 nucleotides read TGTGCCAGCAGTTTAGCGGGAGGGCAAGAGACCCAGTACTTC. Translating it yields CASSLAGGQETQYF.

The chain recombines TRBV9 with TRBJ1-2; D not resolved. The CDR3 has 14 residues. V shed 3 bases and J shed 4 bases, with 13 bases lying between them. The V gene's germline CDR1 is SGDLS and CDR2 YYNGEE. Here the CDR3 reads CASSGRATPYGYTF. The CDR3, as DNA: TGTGCCAGCAGCGGCCGGGCAACCCCCTATGGCTACACCTTC. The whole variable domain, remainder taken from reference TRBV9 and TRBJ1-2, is DSGVTQTPKHLITATGQRVTLRCSPRSGDLSVYWYQQSLDQGLQFLIQYYNGEERAKGNILERFSAQQFPDLHSELNLSSLELGDSALYFCASSGRATPYGYTFGSGTRLTVV.

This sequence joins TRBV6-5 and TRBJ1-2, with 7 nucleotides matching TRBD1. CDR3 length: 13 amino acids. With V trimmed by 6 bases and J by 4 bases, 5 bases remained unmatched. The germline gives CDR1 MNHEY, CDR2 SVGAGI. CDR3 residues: CASRYRGAYGYTF. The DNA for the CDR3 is TGTGCCAGCAGGTACAGGGGCGCCTATGGCTACACCTTC.

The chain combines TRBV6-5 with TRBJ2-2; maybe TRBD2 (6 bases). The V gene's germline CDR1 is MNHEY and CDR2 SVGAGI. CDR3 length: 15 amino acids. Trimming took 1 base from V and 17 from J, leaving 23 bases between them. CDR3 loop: CASSYWGYSVRGAFF. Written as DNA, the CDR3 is TGTGCCAGCAGTTACTGGGGATACTCAGTGCGGGGAGCTTTTTTT.

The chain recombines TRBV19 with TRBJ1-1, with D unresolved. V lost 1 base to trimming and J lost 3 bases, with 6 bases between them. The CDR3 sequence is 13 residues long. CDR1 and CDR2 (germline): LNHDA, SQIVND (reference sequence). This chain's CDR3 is CASSIGEDTEAFF. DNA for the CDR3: TGTGCCAGTAGTATAGGGGAGGACACTGAAGCTTTCTTT.

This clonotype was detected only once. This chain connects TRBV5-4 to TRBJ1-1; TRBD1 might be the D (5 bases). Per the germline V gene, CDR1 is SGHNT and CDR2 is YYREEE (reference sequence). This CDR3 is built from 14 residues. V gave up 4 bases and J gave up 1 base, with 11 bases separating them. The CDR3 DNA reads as TGTGCCAGCAGCCTTATTCAGGGGAACACTGAAGCTTTCTTT. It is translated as CASSLIQGNTEAFF.

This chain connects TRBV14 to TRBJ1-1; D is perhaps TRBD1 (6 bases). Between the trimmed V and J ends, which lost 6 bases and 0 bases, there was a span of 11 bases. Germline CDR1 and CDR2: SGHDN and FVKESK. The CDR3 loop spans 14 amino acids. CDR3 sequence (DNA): TGTGCCAGCAGTCCTCGACAGGTGAACACTGAAGCTTTCTTT. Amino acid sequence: CASSPRQVNTEAFF.

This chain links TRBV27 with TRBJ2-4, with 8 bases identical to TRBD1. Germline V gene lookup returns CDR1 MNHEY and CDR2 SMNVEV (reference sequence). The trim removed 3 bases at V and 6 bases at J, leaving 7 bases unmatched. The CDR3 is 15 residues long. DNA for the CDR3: TGTGCCAGCAGTTTGGACAGGGCCCGGGTAAACATTCAGTACTTC. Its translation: CASSLDRARVNIQYF.

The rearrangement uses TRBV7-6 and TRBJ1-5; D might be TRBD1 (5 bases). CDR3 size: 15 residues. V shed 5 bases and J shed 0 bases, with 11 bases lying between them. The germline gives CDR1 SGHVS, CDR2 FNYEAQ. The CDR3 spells CASSQGGYSNQPQHF. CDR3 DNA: TGTGCCAGCAGCCAGGGAGGATATAGCAATCAGCCCCAGCATTTT.

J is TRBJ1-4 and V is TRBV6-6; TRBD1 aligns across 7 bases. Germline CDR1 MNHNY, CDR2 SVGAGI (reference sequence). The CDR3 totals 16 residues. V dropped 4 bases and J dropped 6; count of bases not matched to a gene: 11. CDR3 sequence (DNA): TGTGCCAGCAGTTCCGACTCAGACAGGGTTGATGAAAAACTGTTTTTT. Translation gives CASSSDSDRVDEKLFF.

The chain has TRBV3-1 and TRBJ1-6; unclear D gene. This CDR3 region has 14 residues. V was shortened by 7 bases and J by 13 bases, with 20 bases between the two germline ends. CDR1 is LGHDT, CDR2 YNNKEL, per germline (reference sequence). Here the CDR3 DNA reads TGTGCCAGCACCACGCTTCTAACTGGGTTTCCCCTCCACTTT. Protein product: CASTTLLTGFPLHF.